This TCR beta chain was observed in a study of identical twins. One entry per CDR3 protein results from TCRdb running MiXCR on the 5' RACE reads. The table has approximately 220,000 distinct CDR3 sequences, 7.5% seen once. The germline V gene encodes CDR1 SEHNR and CDR2 FQNEAQ (reference sequence). The CDR3 totals 15 residues. Deletions cut 6 bases from V and 2 bases from J, with 16 bases between. In addition, the sample was reused for a study of yellow fever vaccine responses in identical twins.

The rearrangement joins TRBV7-9 to TRBJ2-5; a possible D gene is TRBD2 (7 bases). This TCR derives from a woman younger than 30 in good health. Sequencing was performed on memory (CD45RO+) T cells sorted from blood. DNA for the CDR3: TGTGCCAGCAGGATAGGGCGGGGGCAACAAGAGACCCAGTACTTC. Amino acids: CASRIGRGQQETQYF. Full variable domain (rest looked up from reference TRBV7-9 and TRBJ2-5): DTGVSQNPRHKITKRGQNVTFRCDPISEHNRLYWYRQTLGQGPEFLTYFQNEAQLEKSRLLSDRFSAERPKGSFSTLEIQRTEQGDSAMYLCASRIGRGQQETQYFGPGTRLLVL.